These 18 T cell receptor beta chains share one sample of origin, sequenced in a study of type 1 and type 2 diabetes patients. The PCR template was genomic DNA. A primer set of 30 forward and 13 reverse primers amplified the CDR3. Using its own MiXCR run on the multiplex PCR reads, TCRdb lists one record per CDR3 protein. The table records a few hundred thousand distinct CDR3 sequences, around 47% of them present only once. Material for sequencing was peripheral blood mononuclear cells (PBMCs). The receptors stem from a man younger than 35 with type 2 diabetes.

This clonotype was counted a few times. The J gene is TRBJ2-5, the V gene TRBV12-3 or TRBV12-4, with 7 bases that match TRBD2. The J segment lost 2 bases and the V segment lost 5 bases, leaving 8 bases of the junction unmatched. CDR3 length: 15 residues. The CDR3 region is CASSLRLAGQETQYF. CDR3 DNA: TGTGCCAGCAGTCTCCGACTAGCAGGACAAGAGACCCAGTACTTC.

This clonotype occurred a few times. V gene TRBV7-3 combines with J gene TRBJ2-2; TRBD2 agrees at 10 bases. Germline CDR1 and CDR2: SGHTA and FQGTGA. The CDR3 is 16 amino acids. J gave up 4 bases and V 2 bases, and 4 bases lay outside the gene matches. The CDR3 spells CASSLGLAGATGELFF. CDR3 in DNA: TGTGCCAGCAGCTTAGGGCTAGCGGGAGCCACCGGGGAGCTGTTTTTT.

On this clonotype: The junction shows a germline mismatch at one end, possibly a read error. The chain carries TRBV19 and TRBJ1-6, with D unclear. The CDR3 runs 14 residues. Germline CDR1 LNHDA, CDR2 SQIVND (reference sequence). The CDR3 bases are TGTGCCAGTAGTTACGTCGCTTATAATTCACCCCCCCACTTT. Translating it yields CASSYVAYNSPPHF.

The rearrangement uses TRBV29-1 and TRBJ2-7, with D perhaps matching TRBD2 (5 bases). The ends were cut back, 5 bases at V and 1 base at J, with 12 bases in the middle. The CDR3 covers 13 residues. Germline values: CDR1 SQVTM, CDR2 ANQGSEA. CDR3 sequence reads: CSVYGRESYEQYF. The CDR3 DNA sequence: TGCAGCGTTTACGGACGGGAATCCTACGAGCAGTACTTC.

V is TRBV6-6 and J is TRBJ1-4; D may be TRBD1 (6 bases). The V gene lost 9 bases and the J gene lost 0 bases, with 17 bases spanning the gap. The CDR3 runs to 16 residues. Per germline, CDR1 MNHNY and CDR2 SVGAGI (reference sequence). CDR3 residues: CASEGTGTATNEKLFF. The CDR3 DNA is TGTGCCAGTGAAGGTACAGGGACCGCAACTAATGAAAAACTGTTTTTT.

The rearrangement uses TRBV10-3 and TRBJ2-5; 9 nucleotides align to TRBD2. Trimming removed 4 bases from V and 3 bases from J; junction bases left unmatched: 3. The length of the CDR3 is 14 residues. CDR1 is ENHRY and CDR2 is SYGVKD in the germline V gene. This CDR3 reads CAISAAGGEETQYF. The CDR3 nucleotides are TGTGCCATCAGTGCCGCGGGAGGGGAAGAGACCCAGTACTTC.

In this sample, this clonotype turned up a few times. This sequence joins TRBV24-1 and TRBJ2-3, with 14 bases fitting TRBD2. The CDR3 extends over 16 amino acids. Trimming cost V 4 bases and J 4 bases; bases outside gene matches: 3. Germline V gene lookup returns CDR1 KGHDR and CDR2 SFDVKD. Here the CDR3 DNA reads TGTGCCACCAGTGACCCGGGACTAGCGGGGGCAGATACGCAGTATTTT. Residues: CATSDPGLAGADTQYF.

The chain links TRBV19 to TRBJ1-1; the D is unclear. The CDR3 consists of 15 residues. Germline values: CDR1 LNHDA, CDR2 SQIVND (reference sequence). Between the trimmed V and J ends, which lost 3 bases and 7 bases, there was a span of 18 bases. CDR3 in amino acids: CASSIRETYNREAFF. Here the CDR3 DNA reads TGTGCCAGTAGTATTCGGGAGACCTACAATCGTGAAGCTTTCTTT. The full variable domain, rest sourced from reference TRBV19 and TRBJ1-1, is DGGITQSPKYLFRKEGQNVTLSCEQNLNHDAMYWYRQDPGQGLRLIYYSQIVNDFQKGDIAEGYSVSREKKESFPLTVTSAQKNPTAFYLCASSIRETYNREAFFGQGTRLTVV.

The chain is built from TRBV20-1 and TRBJ2-5, with D possibly called TRBD1 or TRBD2 (5 bases each). With 6 bases removed from V and 2 bases from J, the gap between germline ends came to 13 bases. CDR1 and CDR2 (germline): DFQATT, SNEGSKA (reference sequence). The CDR3 is made up of 13 amino acids. CDR3: CSAITGGQETQYF. The CDR3 DNA follows: TGCAGTGCCATAACAGGAGGACAAGAGACCCAGTACTTC.

The chain couples TRBV25-1 to TRBJ2-7; 11 positions agree with TRBD2. In germline, CDR1 is MGHDK, CDR2 SYGVNS. Trimming took 3 bases from V and 2 from J; bases not matched to a gene: 6. The CDR3 covers 16 residues. The CDR3 bases are TGTGCCAGCAGTGAGTCAGGGACTAGCGGAACCTACGAGCAGTACTTC. Residues: CASSESGTSGTYEQYF.

This clonotype has more than one count but fewer than ten. The chain links TRBV2 to TRBJ2-5; no reliable D call. Trimming took off 7 bases at V and 2 bases at J, with 5 bases between the two ends. Looked up from germline, CDR1 is SNHLY and CDR2 is FYNNEI. The CDR3 runs to 11 residues. Here the CDR3 reads CASIIQETQYF. CDR3 coding DNA: TGTGCCAGCATCATACAAGAGACCCAGTACTTC.

This rearrangement joins TRBV19 to TRBJ2-1; D gene uncertain. The ends were cut back, 5 bases at V and 4 bases at J, with 6 bases in the middle. Germline CDR1 is LNHDA and CDR2 is SQIVND (reference sequence). This CDR3 has 12 amino acids. The DNA for the CDR3 is TGTGCCAGTAGTTTACGGTACAATGAGCAGTTCTTC. Its protein is CASSLRYNEQFF.

This clonotype was detected only a few times. The chain is built from TRBV12-3 or TRBV12-4 and TRBJ2-2; 10 nucleotides line up with TRBD2. With 5 bases clipped from V and 6 bases from J, the junction kept 6 bases outside the gene matches. The CDR3 covers 15 residues. The CDR3 is CASSVSGRLAGELFF. DNA of the CDR3: TGTGCCAGCAGTGTTAGCGGGAGGTTAGCCGGGGAGCTGTTTTTT.

The chain links TRBV19 to TRBJ1-2; the D gene is possibly TRBD1 (5 bases). Deletions cut 5 bases from V and 2 bases from J, with 21 bases between. The CDR3 totals 17 residues. The V gene's germline CDR1 is LNHDA and CDR2 SQIVND (reference sequence). CDR3 coding DNA: TGTGCCAGTAGTCAACAGCTAGGACATTCGGTAAACTATGGCTACACCTTC. It yields the protein CASSQQLGHSVNYGYTF. Supplemented by reference TRBV19 and TRBJ1-2, the full variable domain reads DGGITQSPKYLFRKEGQNVTLSCEQNLNHDAMYWYRQDPGQGLRLIYYSQIVNDFQKGDIAEGYSVSREKKESFPLTVTSAQKNPTAFYLCASSQQLGHSVNYGYTFGSGTRLTVV.

This clonotype has a handful of counts. This chain connects TRBV24-1 to TRBJ2-1; D gene unclear. Germline V gene data show CDR1 as KGHDR and CDR2 as SFDVKD. V lost 6 bases to trimming and J lost 8 bases, with 7 bases between them. The CDR3 extends over 11 amino acids. CDR3 nucleotide sequence: TGTGCCACCAGTTCGGTATATGAGCAGTTCTTC. It translates to CATSSVYEQFF.

The J gene is TRBJ2-1, the V gene TRBV7-3; 7 bases match TRBD2. The CDR3 spans 16 residues. Germline V lookup: CDR1 SGHTA, CDR2 FQGTGA. Trimming cost V 5 bases and J 2 bases; bases outside gene matches: 9. The CDR3 loop is CASSLGRGGTYNEQFF. DNA of the CDR3: TGTGCCAGCAGCCTAGGCCGCGGGGGTACCTACAATGAGCAGTTCTTC.

This clonotype has ten or more counts. The rearrangement joins TRBV30 to TRBJ1-1; D gene ambiguous. Per germline, CDR1 GTSNPN and CDR2 SVGIG (reference sequence). Trimming took off 0 bases at V and 3 bases at J, with 8 bases between the two ends. The CDR3 runs 13 residues. The CDR3 coding sequence is TGTGCCTGGAGTGTAAGGGCAGACACTGAAGCTTTCTTT. Amino acids: CAWSVRADTEAFF.

The J gene is TRBJ1-1, the V gene TRBV7-9; D ambiguous. Germline loops: CDR1 SEHNR, CDR2 FQNEAQ (reference sequence). V was clipped by 2 bases and J by 0 bases, with 10 bases between them. The CDR3 is 15 amino acids. CDR3 sequence (DNA): TGTGCCAGCAGCTTAAATATAGGATTGAACACTGAAGCTTTCTTT. It encodes CASSLNIGLNTEAFF.